These 32 T cell receptor beta chains originate from one sample sequenced in a study of blood T cells in healthy people across ages. The second PCR ran roughly 6 to 12 cycles with a sample-barcoded 5' primer and J-beta primers. TCRdb called the 5' RACE reads again in MiXCR, with one record for every CDR3 protein. The sample has about 1.8 million distinct CDR3 sequences; just under 50% are singletons. Sequences were obtained from blood. The source of these receptors is a woman aged 40 to 50 in good health.

This sequence joins TRBV12-3 or TRBV12-4 and TRBJ2-5, with 10 nucleotides matching TRBD2. V shed 2 bases and J 5 bases; nucleotides not matched to a gene: 5. The CDR3 contains 15 residues. This CDR3 is CASSLTSGVRETQYF. The CDR3 bases are TGTGCCAGCAGTTTAACTAGCGGGGTTCGGGAGACCCAGTACTTC.

The gene calls are TRBV3-1 and TRBJ2-7; D is possibly TRBD2 (6 bases). Germline loops: CDR1 LGHDT, CDR2 YNNKEL (reference sequence). V lost 6 bases and J lost 4, with 19 bases in between. This CDR3 spans 15 amino acids. In DNA form, the CDR3 reads TGTGCCAGCAGTCGCATTAGCGGTGGCCCTTACGAGCAGTACTTC. Residues: CASSRISGGPYEQYF.

The chain couples TRBV20-1 to TRBJ2-1; TRBD1 is a possible D gene (6 bases). V gave up 6 bases and J gave up 10 bases, with 16 bases separating them. The CDR3 consists of 12 residues. Germline CDR1 and CDR2: DFQATT and SNEGSKA (reference sequence). CDR3 in amino acids: CSANGQTGEQFF. The DNA of the CDR3 is TGCAGTGCAAACGGTCAAACAGGGGAGCAGTTCTTC.

The V call is TRBV6-5, the J call TRBJ2-7; 8 nucleotides line up with TRBD2. The length of the CDR3 is 15 residues. V shed 6 bases, J shed 3 bases, and the junction held 10 bases outside the gene matches. Germline loops: CDR1 MNHEY, CDR2 SVGAGI. For the CDR3, the DNA is TGTGCCAGCAGCGATCGGGGGGGATCCCTCTACGAGCAGTACTTC. Translation: CASSDRGGSLYEQYF.

This clonotype was observed a handful of times. The chain combines TRBV10-3 with TRBJ1-2; D remains unclear. The CDR3 spans 17 residues. CDR1 is ENHRY and CDR2 is SYGVKD in the germline V gene. Trimming took off 4 bases at V and 6 bases at J, with 24 bases between the two ends. The CDR3 region has the DNA TGTGCCATCAGTGCTCCTACTCCTACGGGAAGGCTGAATGGCTACACCTTC. It specifies CAISAPTPTGRLNGYTF.

This clonotype was recorded a few times. The V gene is TRBV5-1, the J gene TRBJ2-1, with D unclear. The length of the CDR3 is 15 residues. Germline V gene lookup returns CDR1 SGHRS and CDR2 YFSETQ. V dropped 0 bases and J dropped 8 bases, with 15 bases sitting between them. This CDR3 reads CASSLGALVLDEQFF. CDR3 nucleotide sequence: TGCGCCAGCAGCTTGGGGGCCTTAGTCCTGGATGAGCAGTTCTTC.

This chain uses TRBV7-9 with TRBJ1-2; a weak D match, TRBD1 (5 bases). V was clipped by 1 base and J by 4 bases, with 16 bases between them. Germline V CDR1 and CDR2: SEHNR, FQNEAQ (reference sequence). This CDR3 has 16 residues. CDR3 in amino acids: CASSLGQPPLGYGYTF. CDR3 DNA sequence: TGTGCCAGCAGCTTAGGACAGCCTCCTTTGGGCTATGGCTACACCTTC. Using reference TRBV7-9 and TRBJ1-2 for the parts outside the CDR3, the full variable domain is DTGVSQNPRHKITKRGQNVTFRCDPISEHNRLYWYRQTLGQGPEFLTYFQNEAQLEKSRLLSDRFSAERPKGSFSTLEIQRTEQGDSAMYLCASSLGQPPLGYGYTFGSGTRLTVV.

The chain couples TRBV6-2 or TRBV6-3 to TRBJ2-6; possibly TRBD1 or TRBD2 for D (6 bases each). Germline lookup yields CDR1 MNHEY and CDR2 SVGEGT. The CDR3 has 19 amino acids. Trimming left V 2 bases short and J 3 bases short, with 20 bases between. DNA of the CDR3: TGTGCCAGCAGTTACGACTACTGGCAGGGGAGGCGTGGGGCCAACGTCCTGACTTTC. It translates to CASSYDYWQGRRGANVLTF.

The chain joins TRBV6-4 to TRBJ1-4; D remains ambiguous. CDR3 size: 15 residues. V was cut by 6 bases and J by 4 bases, with 15 bases left in between. The V gene's germline CDR1 is MRHNA and CDR2 SNTAGT. CDR3 in DNA: TGTGCCAGCAGATCTCCACAGATTGTTAATGAAAAACTGTTTTTT. Amino acids: CASRSPQIVNEKLFF.

This chain uses TRBV6-6 with TRBJ2-5; 8 nucleotides line up with TRBD2. The length of the CDR3 is 15 residues. J lost 0 bases, V lost 6 bases, and 6 bases had no gene match. In germline, CDR1 is MNHNY, CDR2 SVGAGI (reference sequence). Written as DNA, the CDR3 is TGTGCCAGCAGGCCACTAGCGGCCAACCAAGAGACCCAGTACTTC. Its translation: CASRPLAANQETQYF.

The table lists this clonotype with a count of one. This rearrangement joins TRBV29-1 to TRBJ1-2; 11 nucleotides agree with TRBD1. Germline V gene sequence: CDR1 SQVTM, CDR2 ANQGSEA. The CDR3 runs 13 residues. J was trimmed by 3 bases and V by 5 bases; bases with no gene match: 2. CDR3 region: CSVMGQGDYGYTF. The CDR3 DNA follows: TGCAGCGTTATGGGACAGGGGGACTATGGCTACACCTTC.

The chain has TRBV29-1 and TRBJ2-5; D not resolved. Trimming took 4 bases from V and 4 from J, leaving 13 bases between them. This CDR3 has 13 residues. Germline lookup yields CDR1 SQVTM and CDR2 ANQGSEA. Here the CDR3 DNA reads TGCAGCGTTGGAGAGGCCTACGTAGAGACCCAGTACTTC. Residues: CSVGEAYVETQYF.

The J gene is TRBJ1-2, the V gene TRBV7-2; D gene uncertain. The CDR3 is 16 residues long. Germline values: CDR1 SGHTA, CDR2 FQGNSA. Trimming took 1 base from V and 4 from J, leaving 16 bases between them. The CDR3 spells CASSLGGVSLIYGYTF. The CDR3 bases are TGTGCCAGCAGCTTAGGTGGGGTCTCCCTTATCTATGGCTACACCTTC.

This sequence joins TRBV24-1 and TRBJ2-3; no clear D gene. This CDR3 comprises 17 residues. The germline CDR1 and CDR2 sequences are KGHDR and SFDVKD. The V end was cut by 0 bases, the J end by 6 bases, with 18 bases between. CDR3 coding DNA: TGTGCCACCAGTGATTTGTGGCTAACACAAGTGTGCGATACGCAGTATTTT. It translates to CATSDLWLTQVCDTQYF.

This chain links TRBV20-1 with TRBJ2-1; 10 bases align to TRBD2. The V segment lost 6 bases and the J segment 10 bases; nucleotides outside the gene matches: 9. CDR3 size: 13 residues. CDR1 and CDR2 from the germline V gene are DFQATT and SNEGSKA (reference sequence). The CDR3 loop is CSAWASGGGEQFF. The CDR3, as DNA: TGCAGTGCATGGGCTAGCGGGGGAGGAGAGCAGTTCTTC.

Turning to this clonotype: A junction end diverges from the germline sequence, so it may reflect a read error. The chain couples TRBV20-1 to TRBJ1-2; TRBD1 matches at 9 bases. The germline gives CDR1 DFQATT, CDR2 SNEGSKA (reference sequence). The CDR3 loop spans 14 amino acids. The DNA of the CDR3 is TGCAGTGCGAGAGGGACAGGGCCGACCTATGGCTACACCTTC. This gives the protein CSARGTGPTYGYTF.

The chain uses TRBV15 and TRBJ1-5; 9 bases agree with TRBD1. The CDR3 runs 16 residues. V lost 4 bases, J lost 4 bases, and 8 bases stayed unmatched. Looked up from germline, CDR1 is LNHNV and CDR2 is YYDKDF (reference sequence). CDR3 in DNA: TGTGCCACCAGCACACTCCCCGACAGGGGGAATCAGCCCCAGCATTTT. It translates to CATSTLPDRGNQPQHF.

The V call is TRBV6-1, the J call TRBJ1-6; D is unresolved. Germline CDR1 reads MNHNS; CDR2 reads SASEGT. CDR3 length: 13 residues. Trimming took off 9 bases at V and 6 bases at J, with 12 bases between the two ends. This chain's CDR3 is CARSEMVNSPLHF. The CDR3 bases are TGTGCCAGATCCGAGATGGTTAATTCACCCCTCCACTTT.

The rearrangement joins TRBV29-1 to TRBJ2-2; D is undetermined. The V gene lost 4 bases and the J gene lost 6 bases, with 12 bases spanning the gap. From germline, CDR1 is SQVTM and CDR2 ANQGSEA. There are 13 residues in the CDR3. The CDR3 here is CSVAFLDAGELFF. The CDR3 DNA is TGCAGCGTTGCTTTTCTAGACGCCGGGGAGCTGTTTTTT.

This chain links TRBV11-2 with TRBJ2-3; D is undetermined. V gave up 2 bases and J gave up 1 base, with 10 bases separating them. This CDR3 spans 15 amino acids. CDR1 and CDR2 from the germline V gene are SGHAT and FQNNGV. CDR3 amino acids: CASSLLVAGTDTQYF. In DNA form, the CDR3 reads TGTGCCAGCAGCTTATTAGTAGCTGGCACAGATACGCAGTATTTT.

The chain joins TRBV7-9 to TRBJ2-1; 7 bases fit TRBD1. CDR1 and CDR2 (germline): SEHNR, FQNEAQ (reference sequence). This CDR3 comprises 15 residues. Trimming at V came to 5 bases and at J to 8 bases, leaving 12 bases not matched to a gene. The CDR3 nucleotides read TGTGCCAGCAGCCCGGTACAGGGGCGTAGGGATGAGCAGTTCTTC. Translation gives CASSPVQGRRDEQFF.

V is TRBV14 and J is TRBJ2-1, with D unresolved. V was pared by 2 bases and J by 12 bases, with 11 bases between. Looked up from germline, CDR1 is SGHDN and CDR2 is FVKESK. CDR3 length: 12 residues. CDR3 residues: CASSQSETWQFF. As DNA, the CDR3 is TGTGCCAGCAGCCAATCCGAGACCTGGCAGTTCTTC.

This clonotype has a handful of counts. This chain uses TRBV25-1 with TRBJ2-7; no clear D gene. V was clipped by 5 bases and J by 3 bases, with 11 bases between them. Germline-derived CDR1 and CDR2 are MGHDK and SYGVNS. The length of the CDR3 is 13 residues. The CDR3 region has the DNA TGTGCCAGCAGTAAAATCGGAAGCTACGAGCAGTACTTC. It specifies CASSKIGSYEQYF.

The V call is TRBV19, the J call TRBJ1-5; 7 nucleotides match TRBD1. In germline, CDR1 is LNHDA, CDR2 SQIVND (reference sequence). CDR3 size: 15 residues. The trim removed 4 bases at V and 3 bases at J, leaving 6 bases unmatched. CDR3 sequence: CASSKGTAYNQPQHF. The CDR3 DNA is TGTGCCAGTAGTAAAGGGACAGCCTACAATCAGCCCCAGCATTTT.

The chain uses TRBV20-1 and TRBJ1-1; D possibly corresponds to TRBD1 (5 bases). Trimming took off 4 bases at V and 7 bases at J, with 16 bases between the two ends. The CDR3 runs to 13 residues. Per the germline V gene, CDR1 is DFQATT and CDR2 is SNEGSKA (reference sequence). Written as DNA, the CDR3 is TGCAGTGCTATGATCGGGGCCTCCGGTGAAGCTTTCTTT. This sequence encodes CSAMIGASGEAFF.

This chain connects TRBV28 to TRBJ2-7, with a possible D match to TRBD2 (5 bases). V gave up 5 bases and J gave up 3 bases, with 14 bases separating them. This CDR3 is built from 14 residues. Germline assignment: CDR1 MDHEN and CDR2 SYDVKM. Here the CDR3 DNA reads TGTGCCAGCAGTCCCCGACTACCCGTCTACGAGCAGTACTTC. It is translated as CASSPRLPVYEQYF.

The chain couples TRBV28 to TRBJ1-1; no definite D call. CDR1 and CDR2 from the germline V gene are MDHEN and SYDVKM. V gave up 5 bases and J gave up 6 bases, with 10 bases separating them. The CDR3 consists of 12 residues. Here the CDR3 DNA reads TGTGCCAGCAGTGGTAGTCGGTCTGAAGCTTTCTTT. Translating gives CASSGSRSEAFF. Filled out from reference TRBV28 and TRBJ1-1, the complete variable domain reads DVKVTQSSRYLVKRTGEKVFLECVQDMDHENMFWYRQDPGLGLRLIYFSYDVKMKEKGDIPEGYSVSREKKERFSLILESASTNQTSMYLCASSGSRSEAFFGQGTRLTVV.

This clonotype has only one observation. The V gene is TRBV25-1, the J gene TRBJ2-1, with 8 bases fitting TRBD1. TRBJ2-7 matches the DNA end more closely, so the J call is doubtful. There are 15 residues in the CDR3. Germline CDR1 and CDR2: MGHDK and SYGVNS. Written as DNA, the CDR3 is TGTGCCAGCAGTGACGACAGGGGTTCCTACAATGAGCAGTACTTC. Amino acids: CASSDDRGSYNEQYF.

V gene TRBV7-2 combines with J gene TRBJ2-1; TRBD1 might be the D (5 bases). The CDR3 spans 16 residues. V lost 1 base to trimming and J lost 7 bases, with 17 bases between them. CDR1 and CDR2 (germline): SGHTA, FQGNSA. The CDR3 DNA follows: TGTGCCAGCAGCTTAGAACCCTTTCCCTCAGGGAATGAGCAGTTCTTC. Protein: CASSLEPFPSGNEQFF.

There are a few counts of this clonotype. The rearrangement uses TRBV7-9 and TRBJ2-3, with D possibly called TRBD1 or TRBD2 (5 bases each). The germline V and J ends were trimmed by 4 bases and 2 bases, with 16 bases remaining between them. Germline lookup yields CDR1 SEHNR and CDR2 FQNEAQ (reference sequence). The CDR3 is 16 amino acids. CDR3 DNA: TGTGCCAGCAGCTCGGGGCGGGTCCAGACCACAGATACGCAGTATTTT. Its protein product is CASSSGRVQTTDTQYF.

This rearrangement joins TRBV7-9 to TRBJ2-7, with 9 nucleotides matching TRBD1. J gave up 6 bases and V 4 bases, and 7 bases lay outside the gene matches. The CDR3 consists of 14 residues. Looked up from germline, CDR1 is SEHNR and CDR2 is FQNEAQ (reference sequence). CDR3 nucleotides: TGTGCCAGCAGCTCCCGGACAGGGGAGCTCGAGCAGTACTTC. Its translation is CASSSRTGELEQYF.

The chain combines TRBV27 with TRBJ1-6; 8 nucleotides agree with TRBD1. The V gene end was trimmed by 5 bases and the J gene end by 8 bases; junction bases not matched to a gene: 8. The CDR3 loop spans 15 amino acids. CDR1 and CDR2 (germline): MNHEY, SMNVEV (reference sequence). CDR3 bases: TGTGCCAGCAGTGCCGGACAGGGTGTAGATTCACCCCTCCACTTT. It is translated as CASSAGQGVDSPLHF.